A single sample is the source of the 18 T cell receptor beta chains below, sequenced in a study of T cells in Graves' hyperthyroidism and ophthalmopathy. TCR beta CDR3 regions were amplified from RNA. When the TCR CDR3 underwent first-round RT-PCR, the HTBI primer set was used. TCRdb redid the calling of the multiplex PCR reads with MiXCR, one entry per CDR3 protein. The sample has hundreds of thousands of distinct CDR3 sequences, more than 20% seen once. Sequencing was performed on blood. These receptors were collected from a man in his forties or fifties with Graves' hyperthyroidism.

The J gene is TRBJ2-2, the V gene TRBV9, with 8 bases that match TRBD1. Germline V CDR1 and CDR2: SGDLS, YYNGEE. The CDR3 is 17 residues long. Germline trimming cut 0 bases from V and 4 bases from J; bases unmatched to any gene: 8. The CDR3 protein is CASSVGRGQGITGELFF. CDR3 DNA sequence: TGTGCCAGCAGCGTAGGTCGCGGACAGGGTATCACCGGGGAGCTGTTTTTT.

Written as DNA, the CDR3 is TGTGCCAGCCTGGCCCCCCGCGGGAGGGAAGCTGGGGCCAACGTCCTGACTTTC. Encoded protein: CASLAPRGREAGANVLTF. The chain uses TRBV11-2 and TRBJ2-6; 9 bases map to TRBD2. Per germline, CDR1 SGHAT and CDR2 FQNNGV. CDR3 length equals 18 residues. The junction had 13 bases not matched to a gene; V was cut back by 8 bases and J by 2 bases. Drawing the rest from reference TRBV11-2 and TRBJ2-6, the complete variable domain is EAGVAQSPRYKIIEKRQSVAFWCNPISGHATLYWYQQILGQGPKLLIQFQNNGVVDDSQLPKDRFSAERLKGVDSTLKIQPAKLEDSAVYLCASLAPRGREAGANVLTFGAGSRLTVL.

This clonotype was recorded a few times. The chain employs TRBV3-1 and TRBJ1-3, with D possibly being TRBD1 (6 bases). Trimming cost V 3 bases and J 2 bases, with 14 bases left between them. Per germline, CDR1 LGHDT and CDR2 YNNKEL (reference sequence). The CDR3 has 16 amino acids. The CDR3 region is CASSHGGGDAGNTIYF. In DNA form, the CDR3 reads TGTGCCAGCAGCCATGGGGGCGGAGACGCTGGAAACACCATATATTTT.

This clonotype has a handful of counts. The rearrangement uses TRBV9 and TRBJ1-2, with 10 bases aligning to TRBD1. V lost 4 bases and J lost 8; bases outside the gene matches: 5. The CDR3 sequence is 13 residues long. The germline CDR1 and CDR2 sequences are SGDLS and YYNGEE. CDR3: CASSRDRGRGYTF. CDR3 DNA: TGTGCCAGCAGCCGCGACAGGGGGCGAGGCTACACCTTC.

The sample holds a few counts of this clonotype. The chain uses TRBV3-1 and TRBJ1-1; tentative D call: TRBD1 (6 bases). The CDR3 loop spans 13 amino acids. The V gene lost 5 bases and the J gene lost 4 bases, with 11 bases spanning the gap. Germline V gene data show CDR1 as LGHDT and CDR2 as YNNKEL (reference sequence). CDR3 residues: CASSWGGATEAFF. CDR3 sequence (DNA): TGTGCCAGCAGCTGGGGGGGGGCCACTGAAGCTTTCTTT.

The V gene is TRBV6-1, the J gene TRBJ2-7, with D unresolved. Germline CDR1 reads MNHNS; CDR2 reads SASEGT. There are 13 residues in the CDR3. The V end was cut by 6 bases, the J end by 3 bases, with 12 bases between. CDR3 DNA: TGTGCCAGCAGGGCCGACAACTACTACGAGCAGTACTTC. Amino acid sequence: CASRADNYYEQYF.

A few counts support this clonotype. The rearrangement links TRBV5-1 to TRBJ2-5; D is ambiguous. This CDR3 comprises 12 residues. Between the trimmed V and J ends, which lost 4 bases and 4 bases, there was a span of 8 bases. CDR1 and CDR2 (germline): SGHRS, YFSETQ. CDR3 amino acids: CASSPERETQYF. The CDR3 DNA follows: TGCGCCAGCAGCCCCGAGCGAGAGACCCAGTACTTC. Looking up the rest from reference TRBV5-1 and TRBJ2-5 gives the full variable domain: KAGVTQTPRYLIKTRGQQVTLSCSPISGHRSVSWYQQTPGQGLQFLFEYFSETQRNKGNFPGRFSGRQFSNSRSEMNVSTLELGDSALYLCASSPERETQYFGPGTRLLVL.

This clonotype was seen more than once but under ten times. J is TRBJ2-3 and V is TRBV19, with a weak D call TRBD2 (5 bases). The CDR3 totals 14 residues. Germline values: CDR1 LNHDA, CDR2 SQIVND (reference sequence). Trimming pared 0 bases from V and 5 bases from J, leaving 9 bases between. DNA for the CDR3: TGTGCCAGTAGTATAGATCTTGGAGGAGATACGCAGTATTTT. Protein: CASSIDLGGDTQYF.

This clonotype was recorded many times. J is TRBJ2-3 and V is TRBV27, with TRBD2 matching 9 bases. Trimming removed 4 bases from V and 0 bases from J; junction bases left unmatched: 2. This CDR3 has 15 residues. Germline CDR1 is MNHEY and CDR2 is SMNVEV (reference sequence). The CDR3 bases are TGTGCCAGCAGTTGGACTAGCGATAGCACAGATACGCAGTATTTT. Its protein is CASSWTSDSTDTQYF.

This clonotype has a count of ten or more. The V gene is TRBV5-6, the J gene TRBJ2-7, with D maybe TRBD1 (5 bases). V lost 2 bases and J lost 3, with 9 bases in between. Germline values: CDR1 SGHDT, CDR2 YYEEEE. CDR3 size: 13 residues. DNA for the CDR3: TGTGCCAGCAGCTTCGGACAAGTCTACGAGCAGTACTTC. It encodes CASSFGQVYEQYF.

This clonotype was seen repeatedly, ten times or more. The rearrangement links TRBV11-1 to TRBJ2-3; 9 positions match TRBD2. V lost 5 bases, J lost 2 bases, and 5 bases stayed unmatched. Germline-derived CDR1 and CDR2 are SGHAT and FQDESV (reference sequence). The CDR3 runs to 15 residues. The CDR3 loop reads CASSSGRMYTDTQYF. The CDR3 DNA is TGTGCCAGCAGCAGCGGGAGGATGTACACAGATACGCAGTATTTT.

This sequence joins TRBV11-2 and TRBJ1-2, with D possibly being TRBD1 (6 bases). V lost 4 bases, J lost 4 bases, and 19 bases lay in between. The germline V gene has CDR1 SGHAT and CDR2 FQNNGV. This CDR3 region has 16 residues. The CDR3 loop reads CASSSLRGGRSYGYTF. The CDR3 DNA follows: TGTGCCAGCAGCTCCTTACGGGGGGGGCGGAGCTATGGCTACACCTTC.

The chain links TRBV5-1 to TRBJ1-1, with D perhaps matching TRBD1 (5 bases). The CDR3 totals 16 residues. Deletions cut 0 bases from V and 3 bases from J, with 15 bases between. The germline gives CDR1 SGHRS, CDR2 YFSETQ. The CDR3 here is CASSLEDPRVDTEAFF. The CDR3 DNA reads TGCGCCAGCAGCTTGGAGGATCCCAGGGTGGACACTGAAGCTTTCTTT.

This clonotype was seen a few times. The chain carries TRBV27 and TRBJ1-1; no firm D call. V lost 5 bases to trimming and J lost 4 bases, with 11 bases between them. Germline V lookup: CDR1 MNHEY, CDR2 SMNVEV (reference sequence). The length of the CDR3 is 13 residues. The CDR3 region has the DNA TGTGCCAGCAGTCCCCCAATGGGCACTGAAGCTTTCTTT. The encoded protein is CASSPPMGTEAFF.

The chain is built from TRBV6-1 and TRBJ2-2, with a tentative D call TRBD1 (6 bases). V shed 4 bases and J shed 3 bases, with 21 bases lying between them. Germline loops: CDR1 MNHNS, CDR2 SASEGT. The CDR3 is 18 residues long. The CDR3 sequence is CASSGTMGTHTDTGELFF. In nucleotides, the CDR3 is TGTGCCAGCAGTGGGACCATGGGGACACATACCGACACCGGGGAGCTGTTTTTT.

The V and J genes are TRBV6-2 or TRBV6-3 and TRBJ1-6, with TRBD1 matching over 9 bases. With 2 bases clipped from V and 8 bases from J, the junction kept 4 bases outside the gene matches. The CDR3 consists of 15 residues. Germline CDR1 MNHEY, CDR2 SVGEGT. The CDR3 sequence is CASSYARTGDSPLHF. The CDR3 DNA reads as TGTGCCAGCAGTTACGCGAGGACAGGGGATTCACCCCTCCACTTT.

V usage is TRBV12-3 or TRBV12-4 and J usage is TRBJ2-7, with D hard to call. The CDR3 consists of 12 residues. V gave up 4 bases and J gave up 5 bases, with 9 bases separating them. In DNA form, the CDR3 reads TGTGCCAGCAGTTCCAGGCCTAACGAGCAGTACTTC. This sequence encodes CASSSRPNEQYF.

This chain uses TRBV27 with TRBJ1-5, with TRBD1 identical over 9 bases. Germline V gives CDR1 MNHEY, CDR2 SMNVEV (reference sequence). V trimming: 6 bases; J trimming: 2 bases; junction bases outside the gene matches: 5. The CDR3 covers 15 residues. CDR3 amino acids: CASRAGDRGNQPQHF. The DNA of the CDR3 is TGTGCCAGCAGAGCGGGGGACAGGGGCAATCAGCCCCAGCATTTT.